Given below is one T cell receptor (beta chain) in context. This sample stems from a study of identical twins. Each CDR3 protein is one row after TCRdb ran MiXCR on the 5' RACE reads. The table has approximately 470,000 distinct CDR3 sequences, approximately 14% seen once; the top ten hold around 0.52%. The CDR3 has 15 residues. The V and J ends lost 0 bases and 2 bases respectively, with 8 bases between them. Germline loops: CDR1 MNHEY, CDR2 SVGAGI. These data were also filed under a second study, of yellow fever vaccine responses in identical twins.

Sequencing used CD4+ T cells sorted from blood. This chain connects TRBV6-5 to TRBJ1-5; D is unclear. The source of this sequence is a woman aged 18-29 years in good health. CDR3 coding DNA: TGTGCCAGCAGTTACTCGTACGCACGCAATCAGCCCCAGCATTTT. Its translation is CASSYSYARNQPQHF.